This T cell receptor (beta chain) was sequenced in a study of shared clonotypes between healthy human individuals. Study-wide findings and caveats: Naive subsets generally had larger estimated richness than memory subsets. Blood was the only sampled material, and tissue repertoires likely differ. About 5% was the fraction of naive CD4 clonotypes found shared across a few donors. Non-shared clonotypes had lower generation probabilities than those shared by all four donors.

Generated by immunoSEQ multiplex PCR, the TCRdb table keeps only in-frame clones and is missing some. The sample holds fewer than 2.5 million clones, 90% to 95% seen once. CDR1 MGHRA and CDR2 YSYEKL come from the germline V gene. The length of the CDR3 is 15 residues. The ends lost 4 bases at V and 7 bases at J; junction bases unmatched: 5. On this clone itself: What it binds is not known.

This TCR derives from a man aged 18 to 35 in good health. Some clones in this sample may be carry-over from other donors' samples. J is TRBJ2-1 and V is TRBV4-1; 12 bases are shared with TRBD2. The source material was naive CD4+ T cells from PBMCs. Sample subset: CD45RA+ positively selected. The chain's CDR3 is CASSRGLAGRNEQFF. CDR3 nucleotides: TGCGCCAGCAGCCGGGGACTAGCGGGCCGGAATGAGCAGTTCTTC.